This T cell receptor (beta chain) was observed in a study of blood T cells in healthy people across ages (dated by TCRdb to the mid-2010s). In the study overall: In model experiments, template switching captured about one uniquely barcoded TCR beta cDNA molecule for every two T cells. Donors were grouped into four age groups: young (average roughly 15 years), middle-aged (approximately 41), aged (around 60) and long-lived (just over 80). Using the same blood draw, the study looked at two additional independent replicas of 1 million unique cDNA reads for two donors, one aged 18 to 30 and the other aged 80 or older. Using deep sequencing normalized with unique cDNA molecular identifiers, the study measured how TCR beta repertoire diversity changes with age. Donors of different ages were randomly distributed across sequencing lanes to avoid experimental bias. Overall study outcomes, separate from this receptor: There was a strong correlation between observed TCR beta diversity and the percentage of naive T cells measured by flow cytometry. Compared with the aged group, the long-lived group had more naive CD4+ T cells, fewer expanded clones and increased TCR diversity, suggesting age selection. Observed TCR beta diversity per million T cells fell roughly linearly with age, and a significant reduction was already apparent by age roughly 41. Conclusive comparison of naive and antigen-experienced compartments was prevented by the profiling of bulk unsorted PBMCs. Donor CMV infection status was unknown, potentially confounding age-related changes in expanded clonotypes. Total diversity estimates from one million sequenced T cells were considered lower bounds and underestimates.

CDR1 and CDR2, per the germline V gene (reference sequence), are SEHNR and FQNEAQ. V trim: 11 bases; J trim: 6 bases; unmatched bases: 11. The CDR3 runs 14 residues from the cysteine to the phenylalanine. Just the 42-base CDR3 DNA is kept, in frame starting at base 1. Libraries were prepared through 5' RACE. The sequencing machine was an Illumina HiSeq 2500. A second roughly 7 to 11 cycle PCR used a sample-barcoded 5' primer and a J-beta primer mix. A template-switch 5' adaptor carrying 12 random nucleotides introduced a unique molecular identifier onto each TCR beta cDNA molecule. Each sample yielded at least 3 million CDR3-containing paired-end reads. First-strand cDNA was synthesized from all RNA with the Mint cDNA synthesis kit, primed by a TRBC-specific oligonucleotide. Following uracil-DNA glycosylase treatment, all cDNA underwent a first 18-cycle PCR with the universal primers M1SS and BC2_uni_R. As for how the authors treated the data: For normalization, 1 million high-quality reads were randomly selected from each sample, with every read carrying a distinct molecular identifier. Instead of being binned into consensus sequences, reads with shared molecular identifiers were discarded. MiTCR, with a Q25 quality threshold and the strictest error-elimination algorithm, was used for CDR3 identification, clonotype clustering and error correction. A nonparametric unseen species model using Euler transformation provided a lower-bound estimate of total TCR beta diversity. TCRdb handled the public reads itself, with Q25 trimming in fastp and clone calling in MiXCR, and kept productive beta chains. Rows merge per CDR3 protein into single entries with the most common DNA and genes. These V and J calls derive from TCRdb rather than the authors' analysis. Across this sample there are 1.5 million or so distinct CDR3 sequences, with 40% to 50% seen only once. The top ten clonotypes cover 7.9% of the sample.

Points on this clonotype: What antigen it recognizes has not been identified. Base-call qualities are not available, and no considerably larger clone is one nucleotide away.

The roughly 39 donors, aged roughly 6 to 95 years, were systemically healthy Caucasian individuals from Russia. Each donor gave roughly 9.5 milliliters of peripheral blood, collected into EDTA-treated Vacutainer tubes. Ficoll-Paque density-gradient centrifugation was used to isolate PBMCs, with at least 6 million obtained per sample. Total RNA, at least 6 micrograms per sample, was extracted from PBMCs with Trizol reagent. For every donor, an aliquot of PBMCs went through flow cytometry to measure the percentages of naive CD45RAhigh/CD27high T cells. This TCR derives from a woman under 30 in good health. The sequencing input was blood. Recombination linked TRBV7-9 to TRBJ2-3; a stretch of 10 junction bases matches TRBD1. The CDR3 sequence is CASAGQGNGDTQYF. In nucleotides, the sequence is TGTGCCTCGGCGGGACAGGGGAATGGGGATACGCAGTATTTT.